Listed here are 29 T cell receptor beta chains from one sample, sequenced in a study of blood T cell repertoires in COVID-19. Sequencing used immunoSEQ multiplex PCR; TCRdb keeps in-frame clones, though not all of them. The profile shows 14,000 or so clones, roughly 82% of them singletons. The sample consisted of peripheral blood. These receptors were obtained from a woman between 45 and 60 years old with active or convalescent COVID-19.

In its sample, this clone ranks as medium-sized. The chain combines TRBV3-1 (or the pseudogene TRBV3-2) with TRBJ2-3, with a tentative D call TRBD1 (5 bases). With 4 bases removed from V and 7 bases from J, the gap between germline ends came to 15 bases. This CDR3 contains 14 residues. In germline, CDR1 is LGHDT, CDR2 YNNKEL (reference sequence). The CDR3 region is CASSPRGVENTQYF. The CDR3 DNA sequence: TGTGCCAGCAGCCCAAGGGGTGTTGAGAATACGCAGTATTTT.

This clone was detected a few times. J is TRBJ2-1 and V is TRBV27, with D maybe TRBD2 (7 bases). From germline, CDR1 is MNHEY and CDR2 SMNVEV (reference sequence). The CDR3 is 17 residues long. With 1 base removed from V and 2 bases from J, the gap between germline ends came to 15 bases. The CDR3 is CASSLFLSGDTYNEQFF. Written as DNA, the CDR3 is TGTGCCAGCAGTTTATTCCTGAGCGGGGACACCTACAATGAGCAGTTCTTC.

The chain carries TRBV9 and TRBJ1-6; D is undetermined. V was pared by 3 bases and J by 0 bases, with 16 bases between. The CDR3 has 18 residues. Germline CDR1 reads SGDLS; CDR2 reads YYNGEE. CDR3 sequence reads: CASSAAEGASSYNSPLHF. CDR3 DNA sequence: TGTGCCAGCAGCGCAGCAGAAGGAGCTAGCTCCTATAATTCACCCCTCCACTTT.

V usage is TRBV3-1 (or the pseudogene TRBV3-2) and J usage is TRBJ1-2; tentatively, D is TRBD1 (5 bases). The germline V gene has CDR1 LGHDT and CDR2 YNNKEL (reference sequence). This CDR3 has 12 residues. V dropped 1 base and J dropped 8 bases, with 8 bases sitting between them. The CDR3 nucleotides are TGTGCCAGCAGCCAAGCTTCAGGGGGCTACACCTTC. Its translation: CASSQASGGYTF.

This clone was counted a single time. This chain connects TRBV7-8 to TRBJ2-7; 7 positions agree with TRBD1. Per the germline V gene, CDR1 is SGHVS and CDR2 is FQNEAQ. Trimming at V came to 5 bases and at J to 6 bases, leaving 4 bases not matched to a gene. There are 12 residues in the CDR3. CDR3 amino acids: CASSRRQGEQYF. The CDR3 DNA follows: TGTGCCAGCAGCAGACGACAGGGCGAGCAGTACTTC.

This clone was picked up a small number of times. The gene calls are TRBV3-1 (or the pseudogene TRBV3-2) and TRBJ1-1, with 7 nucleotides matching TRBD1. The V and J ends lost 4 bases and 10 bases, in that order; junction bases with no gene match: 15. CDR1 is LGHDT, CDR2 YNNKEL, per germline (reference sequence). The CDR3 loop spans 15 amino acids. The CDR3 sequence is CASSRTPGQGTAAFF. For the CDR3, the DNA is TGTGCCAGCAGCCGTACGCCGGGACAAGGGACAGCAGCTTTCTTT.

V and J are TRBV6-5 and TRBJ2-5; 7 bases map to TRBD1. V shed 5 bases, J shed 1 base, and the junction held 4 bases outside the gene matches. The germline V gene encodes CDR1 MNHEY and CDR2 SVGAGI. There are 14 residues in the CDR3. The DNA for the CDR3 is TGTGCCAGCAGTAGACAGGGAACCCAAGAGACCCAGTACTTC. It encodes CASSRQGTQETQYF.

V gene TRBV18 combines with J gene TRBJ1-1; 7 bases map to TRBD1. From germline, CDR1 is KGHSH and CDR2 LQKENI. The CDR3 length is 16 residues. The ends lost 3 bases at V and 2 bases at J; junction bases unmatched: 9. As DNA, the CDR3 is TGTGCCAGCTCACCGACGAAGGGACAGAGTAACACTGAAGCTTTCTTT. This codes for CASSPTKGQSNTEAFF.

This clone is a singleton in its sample. The chain links TRBV7-6 to TRBJ2-1; 11 nucleotides line up with TRBD2. Trimming cost V 5 bases and J 6 bases; bases outside gene matches: 6. Germline V gene lookup returns CDR1 SGHVS and CDR2 FNYEAQ. The length of the CDR3 is 15 residues. The CDR3, as DNA: TGTGCCAGCAGCCCACTAGCGGGGGCCGTCAATGAGCAGTTCTTC. The encoded protein is CASSPLAGAVNEQFF. Full variable domain (missing parts from reference TRBV7-6 and TRBJ2-1): GAGVSQSPRYKVTKRGQDVALRCDPISGHVSLYWYRQALGQGPEFLTYFNYEAQQDKSGLPNDRFSAERPEGSISTLTIQRTEQRDSAMYRCASSPLAGAVNEQFFGPGTRLTVL.

The chain recombines TRBV18 with TRBJ1-5; TRBD1 might be the D (5 bases). Germline values: CDR1 KGHSH, CDR2 LQKENI. Trimming left V 3 bases short and J 3 bases short, with 12 bases between. The CDR3 runs 15 residues. The CDR3 DNA is TGTGCCAGCTCACCCGGACACGATAACAATCAGCCCCAGCATTTT. Translated, it gives CASSPGHDNNQPQHF.

This chain uses TRBV4-2 with TRBJ2-1, with D unresolved. The V and J ends lost 4 bases and 6 bases respectively, with 7 bases between them. The CDR3 runs to 12 residues. CDR1 is LGHNA and CDR2 is YNFKEQ in the germline V gene. CDR3 amino acids: CASSLGSNEQFF. The CDR3 DNA is TGTGCCAGCAGCCTCGGTTCCAATGAGCAGTTCTTC.

The gene calls are TRBV4-1 and TRBJ2-6; no reliable D call. This CDR3 is built from 16 residues. V was shortened by 4 bases and J by 0 bases, with 10 bases between the two germline ends. Germline CDR1 and CDR2: MGHRA and YSYEKL. The CDR3 DNA reads TGCGCCAGCAGCCGAACCACGGTCTCTGGGGCCAACGTCCTGACTTTC. Amino acid sequence: CASSRTTVSGANVLTF.

The rearrangement uses TRBV28 and TRBJ1-5, with a possible D match to TRBD1 (6 bases). The germline V gene has CDR1 MDHEN and CDR2 SYDVKM. The length of the CDR3 is 16 residues. V was clipped by 3 bases and J by 5 bases, with 17 bases between them. The CDR3 DNA reads as TGTGCCAGCAGTTTTTGGGGACAAAGACCTCATCAGCCCCAGCATTTT. It specifies CASSFWGQRPHQPQHF.

The chain carries TRBV7-9 and TRBJ2-2, with 9 bases matching TRBD1. V lost 5 bases to trimming and J lost 6 bases; unmatched junction nucleotides: 7. Germline loops: CDR1 SEHNR, CDR2 FQNEAQ (reference sequence). The CDR3 sequence is 15 residues long. The CDR3 sequence: CASSTLRTGAGELFF. The CDR3 DNA reads TGTGCCAGCAGCACATTACGGACAGGGGCCGGGGAGCTGTTTTTT.

The V call is TRBV3-1 (or the pseudogene TRBV3-2), the J call TRBJ2-7; unclear D gene. The length of the CDR3 is 14 residues. The V gene's germline CDR1 is LGHDT and CDR2 YNNKEL (reference sequence). The V gene lost 3 bases and the J gene lost 2 bases, with 11 bases spanning the gap. This CDR3 is CASSHRYETYEQYF. As DNA, the CDR3 is TGTGCCAGCAGCCACCGTTACGAGACCTACGAGCAGTACTTC.

This chain links TRBV2 with TRBJ1-4; tentative D call: TRBD1 (5 bases). CDR3 size: 15 residues. The germline V gene has CDR1 SNHLY and CDR2 FYNNEI. V dropped 7 bases and J dropped 0 bases, with 12 bases sitting between them. CDR3 residues: CASKRETATNEKLFF. The CDR3 DNA is TGTGCCAGCAAGCGGGAGACAGCAACTAATGAAAAACTGTTTTTT.

The V call is TRBV4-2, the J call TRBJ2-7; 8 positions agree with TRBD2. This CDR3 spans 15 amino acids. V lost 1 base, J lost 3 bases, and 5 bases stayed unmatched. The germline CDR1 and CDR2 sequences are LGHNA and YNFKEQ. CDR3 sequence reads: CASSQAGGSDYEQYF. Here the CDR3 DNA reads TGTGCCAGCAGCCAAGCGGGGGGGTCCGACTACGAGCAGTACTTC.

This chain links TRBV5-1 with TRBJ2-7; D possibly corresponds to TRBD1 (6 bases). The ends were cut back, 4 bases at V and 2 bases at J, with 13 bases in the middle. Per the germline V gene, CDR1 is SGHRS and CDR2 is YFSETQ. This CDR3 has 14 amino acids. CDR3 region: CASSPRTEPYEQYF. CDR3 DNA sequence: TGCGCCAGCAGCCCAAGGACAGAACCCTACGAGCAGTACTTC.

The chain couples TRBV19 to TRBJ2-7; the match to TRBD1 covers 8 bases. V lost 9 bases, J lost 3 bases, and 7 bases stayed unmatched. CDR1 LNHDA and CDR2 SQIVND come from the germline V gene (reference sequence). This CDR3 spans 13 amino acids. CDR3: CASTGTGRYEQYF. The DNA for the CDR3 is TGTGCCAGCACGGGGACAGGCCGCTACGAGCAGTACTTC.

J is TRBJ2-7 and V is TRBV18, with 9 bases aligning to TRBD2. Germline V lookup: CDR1 KGHSH, CDR2 LQKENI. The CDR3 has 15 residues. With 3 bases clipped from V and 2 bases from J, the junction kept 5 bases outside the gene matches. CDR3 nucleotide sequence: TGTGCCAGCTCACCGACTAGCGGAACCGCCTACGAGCAGTACTTC. It yields the protein CASSPTSGTAYEQYF.

The J gene is TRBJ2-3, the V gene TRBV5-5; 8 nucleotides align to TRBD1. The CDR3 is 16 amino acids. With V trimmed by 7 bases and J by 2 bases, 12 bases remained unmatched. Germline values: CDR1 SGHKS, CDR2 YYEKEE (reference sequence). The CDR3 bases are TGTGCCAGCCAACTCAAACAGGGGGTACTCACAGATACGCAGTATTTT. Translated: CASQLKQGVLTDTQYF.

The rearrangement links TRBV4-1 to TRBJ2-3, with 8 positions matching TRBD2. V shed 3 bases and J 6 bases; nucleotides not matched to a gene: 8. Per the germline V gene, CDR1 is MGHRA and CDR2 is YSYEKL. This CDR3 contains 15 residues. The CDR3 nucleotides read TGCGCCAGCAGCCATCCAGGGACTAGATTGGATACGCAGTATTTT. Amino acid sequence: CASSHPGTRLDTQYF.

This chain links TRBV2 with TRBJ2-2; D may be TRBD1 (5 bases). This CDR3 spans 14 amino acids. Germline V gives CDR1 SNHLY, CDR2 FYNNEI. Trimming removed 4 bases from V and 4 bases from J, with 10 bases in between. This chain's CDR3 is CASSGGRATGELFF. The CDR3 nucleotides read TGTGCCAGCAGTGGGGGCAGGGCCACCGGGGAGCTGTTTTTT. The full variable domain, completed using reference TRBV2 and TRBJ2-2, is EPEVTQTPSHQVTQMGQEVILRCVPISNHLYFYWYRQILGQKVEFLVSFYNNEISEKSEIFDDQFSVERPDGSNFTLKIRSTKLEDSAMYFCASSGGRATGELFFGEGSRLTVL.

The chain links TRBV28 to TRBJ1-1; TRBD1 might be the D (5 bases). Per germline, CDR1 MDHEN and CDR2 SYDVKM. The V and J ends lost 3 bases and 5 bases respectively, with 16 bases between them. The CDR3 runs 15 residues. CDR3 nucleotides: TGTGCCAGCAGTTTGGAGTCAGGGAAGGGGACTGAAGCTTTCTTT. Translation: CASSLESGKGTEAFF.

The chain has TRBV6-1 and TRBJ1-5, with 7 bases lining up with TRBD1. This CDR3 spans 15 amino acids. In germline, CDR1 is MNHNS, CDR2 SASEGT. V shed 0 bases and J 6 bases; nucleotides not matched to a gene: 5. The CDR3 bases are TGTGCCAGCAGTGAAGCAGGGGGCTACGTTCAGCCCCAGCATTTT. Protein sequence: CASSEAGGYVQPQHF.

This chain uses TRBV27 with TRBJ1-1; weak D call: TRBD1 (6 bases). The CDR3 totals 13 residues. Trimming took off 0 bases at V and 8 bases at J, with 10 bases between the two ends. Germline V CDR1 and CDR2: MNHEY, SMNVEV (reference sequence). CDR3 amino acids: CASSLSLTGEAFF. In DNA form, the CDR3 reads TGTGCCAGCAGTTTATCCCTCACAGGGGAAGCTTTCTTT.

This clone has more than one count but fewer than ten. V and J are TRBV30 and TRBJ2-1; 9 positions agree with TRBD1. Germline-derived CDR1 and CDR2 are GTSNPN and SVGIG (reference sequence). The trim removed 3 bases at V and 4 bases at J, leaving 1 base unmatched. This CDR3 contains 13 residues. The CDR3 DNA sequence: TGTGCCTGGAGGGACAGGGGATACAATGAGCAGTTCTTC. Encoded protein: CAWRDRGYNEQFF.

The J gene is TRBJ2-1, the V gene TRBV10-3; 13 bases fit TRBD2. Looked up from germline, CDR1 is ENHRY and CDR2 is SYGVKD. Losses at the gene ends were 7 bases for V and 0 bases for J; bases not matched to a gene: 9. This CDR3 contains 18 residues. In DNA form, the CDR3 reads TGTGCCATCAAGTGGGGACTAGCGGGGATCCACTCCTACAATGAGCAGTTCTTC. This gives the protein CAIKWGLAGIHSYNEQFF.

The chain employs TRBV4-1 and TRBJ1-2; 7 bases align to TRBD1. This CDR3 is 15 amino acids long. The V and J ends lost 4 bases and 5 bases, in that order; junction bases with no gene match: 10. Germline CDR1 is MGHRA and CDR2 is YSYEKL. This chain's CDR3 is CASSPGQDRSYGYTF. Written as DNA, the CDR3 is TGCGCCAGCAGCCCCGGACAGGATCGGTCTTATGGCTACACCTTC.